These 26 T cell receptor beta chains were all obtained from the same sample, sequenced in a study of cytomegalovirus exposure and HLA in healthy donors. Use of 60 Vbeta and 13 Jbeta primers characterized the PCR. Some clones are missing from TCRdb's copy, which holds only in-frame ones; the method was immunoSEQ multiplex PCR. The repertoire holds 150,000 to 200,000 clones, with about four fifths as singletons. Sequencing was carried out using PBMCs. These receptors were taken from a woman between 40 and 50 years old in good health and CMV-seronegative.

This chain links TRBV7-6 with TRBJ2-7; a possible D gene is TRBD1 (6 bases). With 0 bases removed from V and 2 bases from J, the gap between germline ends came to 11 bases. CDR1 SGHVS and CDR2 FNYEAQ come from the germline V gene. The CDR3 runs to 15 residues. The CDR3 sequence is CASSLAPGQTYEQYV. The CDR3 bases are TGTGCCAGCAGCTTAGCGCCGGGACAAACCTACGAGCAGTACGTC.

The CDR3 protein is CASSQTGTGANVLTF. Here the CDR3 DNA reads TGTGCCAGCAGCCAAACAGGGACCGGGGCCAACGTCCTGACTTTC. The rearrangement uses TRBV11-2 and TRBJ2-6; weak D call: TRBD1 (6 bases). The CDR3 runs to 15 residues. The germline V gene has CDR1 SGHAT and CDR2 FQNNGV. V lost 5 bases and J lost 4, with 12 bases in between.

This sequence joins TRBV25-1 and TRBJ1-1; weak D call: TRBD1 (6 bases). CDR1 is MGHDK and CDR2 is SYGVNS in the germline V gene. The CDR3 is 15 residues long. V lost 3 bases, J lost 3 bases, and 14 bases lay in between. CDR3 nucleotide sequence: TGTGCCAGCAGTGACCGCCAGGGGCAAGACACTGAAGCTTTCTTT. Amino acid sequence: CASSDRQGQDTEAFF.

The chain is built from TRBV5-6 and TRBJ1-1; tentatively, D is TRBD1 (5 bases). Germline V CDR1 and CDR2: SGHDT, YYEEEE. V gave up 3 bases and J gave up 8 bases, with 20 bases separating them. The CDR3 is made up of 15 amino acids. This CDR3 reads CASSYGGGTGSEAFF. CDR3 DNA: TGTGCCAGCAGCTATGGGGGGGGAACGGGCTCGGAAGCTTTCTTT.

This clone is a singleton in its sample. This chain connects TRBV5-1 to TRBJ1-2; D possibly corresponds to TRBD1 (6 bases). The CDR3 contains 14 residues. CDR1 is SGHRS and CDR2 is YFSETQ in the germline V gene. V was pared by 4 bases and J by 3 bases, with 13 bases between. CDR3 coding DNA: TGCGCCAGCAGCATCGGACAGTTTGACTATGGCTACACCTTC. This codes for CASSIGQFDYGYTF.

The rearrangement links TRBV7-9 to TRBJ2-2; 13 bases match TRBD2. The CDR3 has 18 amino acids. CDR1 and CDR2 from the germline V gene are SEHNR and FQNEAQ (reference sequence). Trimming removed 4 bases from V and 6 bases from J; junction bases left unmatched: 11. CDR3 protein: CASSSTYTSGRAPGELFF. The CDR3 nucleotides are TGTGCCAGCAGCTCAACCTACACTAGCGGGAGGGCCCCCGGGGAGCTGTTTTTT.

V and J are TRBV12-5 and TRBJ2-5; no reliable D call. The CDR3 length is 13 residues. The V end was cut by 5 bases, the J end by 8 bases, with 15 bases between. CDR1 LGHNT and CDR2 FRNRAP come from the germline V gene. Here the CDR3 reads CASGPSSETTQYF. CDR3 in DNA: TGTGCTAGTGGTCCCTCGTCGGAGACCACCCAGTACTTC. Variable domain in full (rest from reference TRBV12-5 and TRBJ2-5): DARVTQTPRHKVTEMGQEVTMRCQPILGHNTVFWYRQTMMQGLELLAYFRNRAPLDDSGMPKDRFSAEMPDATLATLKIQPSEPRDSAVYFCASGPSSETTQYFGPGTRLLVL.

The V and J genes are TRBV19 and TRBJ2-2; weak D call: TRBD2 (6 bases). There are 15 residues in the CDR3. Trimming left V 7 bases short and J 5 bases short, with 17 bases between. Per the germline V gene, CDR1 is LNHDA and CDR2 is SQIVND (reference sequence). CDR3 residues: CASIVGAAGTGELFF. For the CDR3, the DNA is TGTGCCAGTATTGTGGGAGCCGCGGGGACCGGGGAGCTGTTTTTT.

This rearrangement joins TRBV30 to TRBJ1-5; D not resolved. The germline V gene encodes CDR1 GTSNPN and CDR2 SVGIG (reference sequence). There are 13 residues in the CDR3. The V and J ends lost 0 bases and 9 bases respectively, with 12 bases between them. The CDR3 DNA is TGTGCCTGGAGTGTAGAGGGTCCCACGCCCCAGCATTTT. Translated: CAWSVEGPTPQHF.

This chain uses TRBV19 with TRBJ1-1; possibly TRBD1 for D (6 bases). Trimming took off 1 base at V and 12 bases at J, with 12 bases between the two ends. Germline V lookup: CDR1 LNHDA, CDR2 SQIVND (reference sequence). The CDR3 has 12 amino acids. The CDR3 reads CASSIVQGMTFF. CDR3 bases: TGTGCCAGTAGTATAGTACAGGGTATGACTTTCTTT.

J is TRBJ1-1 and V is TRBV4-1, with D maybe TRBD1 (5 bases). The germline V gene has CDR1 MGHRA and CDR2 YSYEKL. CDR3 length equals 15 residues. V gave up 2 bases and J gave up 4 bases, with 14 bases separating them. The CDR3, as DNA: TGCGCCAGCAGCCAACCGCTCGGGGGAGGCACTGAAGCTTTCTTT. This codes for CASSQPLGGGTEAFF.

Only a few counts were recorded for this clone. The V gene is TRBV4-1, the J gene TRBJ1-1, with a tentative D call TRBD1 (5 bases). The V end lost 0 bases, the J end lost 10 bases, and 18 bases lay between the germline ends. The CDR3 covers 15 residues. Germline assignment: CDR1 MGHRA and CDR2 YSYEKL. The DNA for the CDR3 is TGCGCCAGCAGCCAAGATATGAGGGGTTCGACTAGAGCTTTCTTT. This encodes CASSQDMRGSTRAFF.

The chain joins TRBV2 to TRBJ1-6; 7 bases agree with TRBD1. The CDR3 contains 15 residues. J was trimmed by 7 bases and V by 2 bases; bases with no gene match: 5. Germline CDR1 is SNHLY and CDR2 is FYNNEI. The CDR3 DNA sequence: TGTGCCAGCAGTGAACAGGGGGATTTGAATTCACCCCTCCACTTT. It encodes CASSEQGDLNSPLHF.

V is TRBV19 and J is TRBJ1-2, with D maybe TRBD1 (5 bases). The germline gives CDR1 LNHDA, CDR2 SQIVND (reference sequence). The CDR3 spans 12 residues. Trimming left V 1 base short and J 8 bases short, with 8 bases between. CDR3 amino acids: CASSIAGRGYTF. CDR3 coding DNA: TGTGCCAGTAGTATAGCAGGGAGGGGCTACACCTTC.

V and J are TRBV7-8 and TRBJ1-1; a possible D gene is TRBD1 (5 bases). The V end was cut by 3 bases, the J end by 2 bases, with 16 bases between. The CDR3 spans 16 residues. The V gene's germline CDR1 is SGHVS and CDR2 FQNEAQ. The CDR3 reads CASSLGPAGSNTEAFF. The CDR3, as DNA: TGTGCCAGCAGCTTGGGCCCGGCAGGGTCTAACACTGAAGCTTTCTTT.

This clone was seen just once. This CDR3 is also generated by other DNA sequences in the sample. The V call is TRBV19, the J call TRBJ2-3; weak D call: TRBD2 (5 bases). Germline CDR1 is LNHDA and CDR2 is SQIVND (reference sequence). Trimming took off 3 bases at V and 0 bases at J, with 10 bases between the two ends. This CDR3 comprises 15 residues. CDR3 DNA: TGTGCCAGTAGTATCGGAGGACTGAGCACAGATACGCAGTATTTT. This codes for CASSIGGLSTDTQYF.

This chain uses TRBV2 with TRBJ2-5; 10 nucleotides line up with TRBD1. The CDR3 length is 15 residues. V shed 5 bases, J shed 1 base, and the junction held 4 bases outside the gene matches. Germline CDR1 SNHLY, CDR2 FYNNEI. The chain's CDR3 is CASSSGQGVQETQYF. The CDR3 region has the DNA TGTGCCAGCAGTTCTGGACAGGGGGTCCAAGAGACCCAGTACTTC. Full variable domain (missing parts from reference TRBV2 and TRBJ2-5): EPEVTQTPSHQVTQMGQEVILRCVPISNHLYFYWYRQILGQKVEFLVSFYNNEISEKSEIFDDQFSVERPDGSNFTLKIRSTKLEDSAMYFCASSSGQGVQETQYFGPGTRLLVL.

The chain carries TRBV19 and TRBJ1-5; 10 nucleotides align to TRBD1. The V gene end was trimmed by 4 bases and the J gene end by 6 bases; junction bases not matched to a gene: 3. CDR1 LNHDA and CDR2 SQIVND come from the germline V gene (reference sequence). The CDR3 totals 14 residues. The CDR3 coding sequence is TGTGCCAGTAGTAGCGGACAGGGGGTTCAGCCCCAGCATTTT. It codes for CASSSGQGVQPQHF. The whole variable domain, remainder taken from reference TRBV19 and TRBJ1-5, is DGGITQSPKYLFRKEGQNVTLSCEQNLNHDAMYWYRQDPGQGLRLIYYSQIVNDFQKGDIAEGYSVSREKKESFPLTVTSAQKNPTAFYLCASSSGQGVQPQHFGDGTRLSIL.

CDR3 nucleotide sequence: TGTGCCAGTAGGACGGGACAACAAAACTATGGCTACACCTTC. Protein product: CASRTGQQNYGYTF. This chain joins TRBV19 and TRBJ1-2; maybe TRBD1 (6 bases). Germline loops: CDR1 LNHDA, CDR2 SQIVND (reference sequence). The CDR3 totals 14 residues. V was pared by 6 bases and J by 2 bases, with 13 bases between.

The chain is built from TRBV9 and TRBJ2-3; 9 bases are shared with TRBD1. V lost 6 bases to trimming and J lost 4 bases; unmatched junction nucleotides: 9. From germline, CDR1 is SGDLS and CDR2 YYNGEE. The length of the CDR3 is 15 residues. The DNA for the CDR3 is TGTGCCAGCAACCCGGGACAGGGAGGATCAGATACGCAGTATTTT. Translation gives CASNPGQGGSDTQYF.

The chain employs TRBV5-1 and TRBJ1-3, with 12 bases lining up with TRBD1. Germline values: CDR1 SGHRS, CDR2 YFSETQ. The ends lost 3 bases at V and 4 bases at J; junction bases unmatched: 2. The CDR3 loop spans 15 amino acids. CDR3 in amino acids: CASSSGQGAGNTIYF. The CDR3 DNA reads as TGCGCCAGCAGCTCGGGACAGGGGGCAGGAAACACCATATATTTT.

This clone has a handful of counts. This chain uses TRBV19 with TRBJ1-2; D perhaps matches TRBD1 (6 bases). The CDR3 has 12 amino acids. V shed 10 bases and J shed 8 bases, with 17 bases lying between them. Germline V lookup: CDR1 LNHDA, CDR2 SQIVND (reference sequence). CDR3 nucleotide sequence: TGTGCCACCCAGGGGCACAGGTGGGGCTACACCTTC. It yields the protein CATQGHRWGYTF.

V gene TRBV19 combines with J gene TRBJ2-7; the match to TRBD2 covers 12 bases. With V trimmed by 8 bases and J by 5 bases, 10 bases remained unmatched. CDR3 length: 15 amino acids. The V gene's germline CDR1 is LNHDA and CDR2 SQIVND (reference sequence). Here the CDR3 DNA reads TGTGCCAGTTCAGGAACTAGCGGGAGGTTGCACGAGCAGTACTTC. Translation: CASSGTSGRLHEQYF.

The rearrangement joins TRBV7-2 to TRBJ2-7; 7 bases line up with TRBD2. Germline CDR1 is SGHTA and CDR2 is FQGNSA. CDR3 length: 14 residues. V lost 6 bases and J lost 5; bases outside the gene matches: 10. The CDR3 region has the DNA TGTGCCAGCAGAAACTTGGGGCGGGAGCACGAGCAGTACTTC. Protein: CASRNLGREHEQYF.

This clone was seen a handful of times. This chain uses TRBV4-3 with TRBJ2-5; 7 nucleotides align to TRBD2. V was pared by 0 bases and J by 5 bases, with 9 bases of the junction left unmatched. The germline V gene has CDR1 LGHNA and CDR2 YSLEER. The CDR3 is 16 amino acids. CDR3 nucleotides: TGCGCCAGCAGCCAAGAGGCGGGGGATCCTCCGGAGACCCAGTACTTC. Protein sequence: CASSQEAGDPPETQYF.

This rearrangement joins TRBV5-8 to TRBJ1-4; TRBD1 aligns across 8 bases. CDR1 is SGHTS and CDR2 is YDEGEE in the germline V gene. The CDR3 is made up of 17 amino acids. Germline trimming cut 9 bases from V and 8 bases from J; bases unmatched to any gene: 21. The CDR3 reads CANSLGAGGVGGEKLFF. Written as DNA, the CDR3 is TGTGCCAACTCCCTAGGGGCAGGGGGCGTCGGCGGGGAAAAACTGTTTTTT.